This T cell receptor beta chain was sequenced for a study of regulatory T cells in long-lasting Graves disease. Study-wide context: Newly diagnosed Graves' patients had under 3 months of antithyroid drugs.

Time point meaning: newly diagnosed GD, antithyroid drugs for less than 3 months. PBMCs were the source of the RNA used for TCR sequencing. In Xi'an, China, an endocrinology department was the source of patients. Relying on iRepertoire HTBI primers and Arm-PCR of CDR3 regions, the team built TCR beta libraries. TCRdb used MiXCR to reprocess the multiplex PCR reads, holding one entry per CDR3 protein. The sample shows under 800,000 distinct CDR3 sequences, about 16% of them seen only once. These data were also reused for a study on T cells in Graves' hyperthyroidism and ophthalmopathy.

This receptor was taken from a woman aged 30 to 39 with Graves disease. The sequences come from peripheral blood mononuclear cells (PBMCs), collected at new diagnosis, from a patient treated with antithyroid drugs.

The CDR3 DNA reads TGTGCCAGCAGCCAACTGACTAGCGGGGAGACCGGGGAGCTGTTTTTT. Translated, it gives CASSQLTSGETGELFF. The chain combines TRBV6-1 with TRBJ2-2, with 11 bases that match TRBD2. CDR1 and CDR2 from the germline V gene are MNHNS and SASEGT. The CDR3 has 16 residues. J was trimmed by 5 bases and V by 6 bases; bases with no gene match: 8.